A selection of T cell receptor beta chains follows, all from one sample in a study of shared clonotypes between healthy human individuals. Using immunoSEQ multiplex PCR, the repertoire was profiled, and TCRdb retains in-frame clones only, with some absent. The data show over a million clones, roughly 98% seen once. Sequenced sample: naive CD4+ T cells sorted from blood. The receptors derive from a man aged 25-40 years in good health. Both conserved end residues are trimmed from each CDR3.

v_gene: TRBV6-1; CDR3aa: ASSATTDVNEQF
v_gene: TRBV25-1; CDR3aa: ASSGTGTAF
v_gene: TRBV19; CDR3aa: ASSTRQGFGSGANVLT
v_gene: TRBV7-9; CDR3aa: VSSLELDTIY
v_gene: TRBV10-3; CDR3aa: AISGTPSDNEQF
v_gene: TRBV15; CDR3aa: ATSRGKRGYTQY
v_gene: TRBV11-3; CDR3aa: ASSPTGFNSGANVLT
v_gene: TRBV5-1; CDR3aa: ASSLRGAVWEQY
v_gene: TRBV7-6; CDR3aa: ASSLGVAGNTYEQY
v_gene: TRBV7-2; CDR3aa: ASSFIQGYEQY
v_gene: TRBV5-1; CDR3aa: ASGRLAASNTGELF
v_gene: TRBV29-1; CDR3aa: SLSGTSGDNEQF
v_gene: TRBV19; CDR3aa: ANTSGQETQY
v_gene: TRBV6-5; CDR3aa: ASSYSSGRGYEQY
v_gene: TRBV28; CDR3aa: ASNRRWANEKLF
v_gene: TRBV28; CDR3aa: ASSEPDPAF
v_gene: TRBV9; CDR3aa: ASSATGQSYEQY
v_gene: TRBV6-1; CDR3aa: ASSALSEAGGPQH
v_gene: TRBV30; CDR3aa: AWQERGSQPQH
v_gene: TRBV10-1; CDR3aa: ASSGGLAGGDDLTQY
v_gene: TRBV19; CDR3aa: ASSPSDRMIVGYT
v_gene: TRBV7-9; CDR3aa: ASSYGTEPSSTEAF
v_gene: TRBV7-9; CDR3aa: ASSPGTVQETQY
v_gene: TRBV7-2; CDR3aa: ASSTFSGGNGYT
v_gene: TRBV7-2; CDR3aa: ASRPLAGGPKTQY
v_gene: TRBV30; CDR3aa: AWKWAAGANVLT
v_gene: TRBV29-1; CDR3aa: SVGRTGVGETQY